Listed below are T cell receptor beta chains from one sample, sequenced in a study of blood T cell repertoires in COVID-19. The data were produced by immunoSEQ multiplex PCR, yet TCRdb's version contains in-frame clones alone and is incomplete. This sample carries some 190,000 clones, roughly nine tenths of them seen once, and the ten largest clones take less than 1.5%. The sequenced sample was peripheral blood. These receptors all stem from a man between 25 and 39 years old with acute or convalescent COVID-19. Each CDR3 is given with its conserved first and last residue. The order of the fields is CDR3 protein, CDR3 DNA, D gene, V gene, J gene, clone size. A D gene is named only where the DNA matches it firmly. Size tells how often a clone was seen (once, few, many) or the class of an expanded clone, and some rows leave it out.

CDR3aa: CASSEFMNTGELFF
CDR3nt: TGTGCCAGCAGTGAATTTATGAACACCGGGGAGCTGTTTTTT
d_gene: NA
v_gene: TRBV6-1
j_gene: TRBJ2-2
abundance: NA

CDR3aa: CASSEAVFRSSYEQYF
CDR3nt: TGTGCCAGCAGTGAAGCAGTGTTCCGGAGCTCCTACGAGCAGTACTTC
d_gene: NA
v_gene: TRBV6-1
j_gene: TRBJ2-7
abundance: NA

CDR3aa: CASSLLPSGQGYEQYF
CDR3nt: TGCGCCAGCAGCTTGTTACCATCTGGACAGGGCTACGAGCAGTACTTC
d_gene: TRBD1
v_gene: TRBV5-1
j_gene: TRBJ2-7
abundance: few

CDR3aa: CASSQATSRAGELFF
CDR3nt: TGCGCCAGCAGCCAAGCGACTAGTAGGGCGGGGGAGCTGTTTTTT
d_gene: NA
v_gene: TRBV4-1
j_gene: TRBJ2-2
abundance: NA

CDR3aa: CAWSVVRGWKANYGYTF
CDR3nt: TGTGCCTGGAGTGTAGTGAGAGGGTGGAAGGCCAACTATGGCTACACCTTC
d_gene: NA
v_gene: TRBV30
j_gene: TRBJ1-2
abundance: NA

CDR3aa: CASSLSGTATNEKLFF
CDR3nt: TGTGCCAGCAGTTTATCAGGGACAGCAACTAATGAAAAACTGTTTTTT
d_gene: TRBD1
v_gene: TRBV28
j_gene: TRBJ1-4
abundance: NA

CDR3aa: CATGQGALAFF
CDR3nt: TGTGCCACCGGACAGGGAGCCCTGGCTTTCTTT
d_gene: TRBD1
v_gene: TRBV6-5
j_gene: TRBJ1-1
abundance: NA

CDR3aa: CASSQATSGYEQYF
CDR3nt: TGTGCCAGCAGCCAAGCCACTAGCGGTTACGAGCAGTACTTC
d_gene: TRBD2
v_gene: TRBV4-2
j_gene: TRBJ2-7
abundance: NA

CDR3aa: CASSQNPVEAQHF
CDR3nt: TGTGCCAGCAGCCAAAACCCCGTAGAAGCCCAGCATTTT
d_gene: NA
v_gene: TRBV3-1/TRBV3-2
j_gene: TRBJ1-5
abundance: NA

CDR3aa: CASRGTAATQYF
CDR3nt: TGTGCCAGTAGGGGGACAGCAGCTACGCAGTATTTT
d_gene: TRBD1
v_gene: TRBV19
j_gene: TRBJ2-3
abundance: once

CDR3aa: CASSYSVLRQSSYEQYF
CDR3nt: TGTGCCAGCAGTTACTCGGTTTTGAGACAGAGCTCCTACGAGCAGTACTTC
d_gene: NA
v_gene: TRBV6-2/TRBV6-3
j_gene: TRBJ2-7
abundance: NA

CDR3aa: CASSGLPGGMNTGELFF
CDR3nt: TGTGCCAGCAGCGGACTTCCAGGGGGTATGAACACCGGGGAGCTGTTTTTT
d_gene: TRBD1
v_gene: TRBV9
j_gene: TRBJ2-2
abundance: NA

CDR3aa: CASSPRFPSAEAFF
CDR3nt: TGTGCCAGCAGCCCCAGGTTCCCCTCCGCTGAAGCTTTCTTT
d_gene: NA
v_gene: TRBV5-4
j_gene: TRBJ1-1
abundance: NA

CDR3aa: CASSLILQNQPQHF
CDR3nt: TGTGCCAGCAGCTTAATTCTACAGAATCAGCCCCAGCATTTT
d_gene: NA
v_gene: TRBV5-8
j_gene: TRBJ1-5
abundance: NA

CDR3aa: CASSRTVNQPQHF
CDR3nt: TGTGCCAGCAGTAGGACAGTTAATCAGCCCCAGCATTTT
d_gene: NA
v_gene: TRBV2
j_gene: TRBJ1-5
abundance: NA

CDR3aa: CASSAGGLAAQETQYF
CDR3nt: TGCGCCAGCAGCGCCGGAGGGCTAGCGGCCCAAGAGACCCAGTACTTC
d_gene: TRBD2
v_gene: TRBV5-1
j_gene: TRBJ2-5
abundance: NA

CDR3aa: CASSHLGQGTSGRAEPYYEQYF
CDR3nt: TGTGCCAGCAGCCACCTTGGGCAGGGTACTAGCGGGAGGGCCGAACCATACTACGAGCAGTACTTC
d_gene: TRBD2
v_gene: TRBV4-2
j_gene: TRBJ2-7
abundance: NA

CDR3aa: CASSLYPGVGDTQYF
CDR3nt: TGCGCCAGCAGCTTGTACCCAGGGGTTGGAGATACGCAGTATTTT
d_gene: NA
v_gene: TRBV5-1
j_gene: TRBJ2-3
abundance: NA

CDR3aa: CASWTVSSYNSPLHF
CDR3nt: TGTGCCAGCTGGACAGTAAGCTCCTATAATTCACCCCTCCACTTT
d_gene: NA
v_gene: TRBV28
j_gene: TRBJ1-6
abundance: few

CDR3aa: CASSIGQGGSRAFF
CDR3nt: TGTGCCAGCAGCATAGGACAGGGGGGTTCAAGAGCTTTCTTT
d_gene: TRBD1
v_gene: TRBV9
j_gene: TRBJ1-1
abundance: NA